Below, 18 T cell receptor beta chains from the same sample are listed, as sequenced in a study of blood T cell repertoires in COVID-19. The protocol was immunoSEQ multiplex PCR, while the TCRdb copy is restricted to in-frame clones and leaves out a portion. Counted here are a few hundred thousand clones, roughly nine tenths occurring once; the ten biggest clones make up 2.5% to 3.5%. The sample consisted of PBMCs or T cells enriched from blood (not recorded which). The receptors originated from a woman between 50 and 59 years old who had recovered from COVID-19.

The V and J genes are TRBV5-3 and TRBJ1-6; no firm D call. TRBV5-3 counts as an open reading frame of uncertain function. This CDR3 has 13 amino acids. The ends were cut back, 4 bases at V and 10 bases at J, with 12 bases in the middle. The CDR3 DNA follows: TGTGCCAGAAGCGGCCCGATGTTGTCACCCCTCCACTTT. This codes for CARSGPMLSPLHF.

The J gene is TRBJ2-5, the V gene TRBV5-1, with 7 bases matching TRBD2. V was pared by 1 base and J by 4 bases, with 7 bases of the junction left unmatched. This CDR3 comprises 15 residues. Per germline, CDR1 SGHRS and CDR2 YFSETQ. The CDR3 DNA is TGCGCCAGCAGCTTGATAGGGAGGGCCGTAGAGACCCAGTACTTC. This sequence encodes CASSLIGRAVETQYF.

The rearrangement links TRBV28 to TRBJ1-2, with a weak D call TRBD1 (6 bases). V was cut by 3 bases and J by 4 bases, with 9 bases left in between. The CDR3 has 13 residues. The germline V gene encodes CDR1 MDHEN and CDR2 SYDVKM. CDR3 residues: CASSFEGGYGYTF. The CDR3 nucleotides are TGTGCCAGCAGTTTTGAAGGGGGCTATGGCTACACCTTC.

The rearrangement uses TRBV5-1 and TRBJ1-1; 10 bases agree with TRBD1. V gave up 2 bases and J gave up 5 bases; unmatched junction bases: 12. From germline, CDR1 is SGHRS and CDR2 YFSETQ. This CDR3 is 17 amino acids long. The CDR3 region is CASSLFGTGAGKTEAFF. The CDR3 DNA is TGCGCCAGCAGCTTATTCGGGACAGGGGCAGGGAAGACTGAAGCTTTCTTT.

The chain uses TRBV10-3 and TRBJ1-2, with 8 bases that match TRBD1. CDR3 length: 14 amino acids. CDR1 and CDR2 (germline): ENHRY, SYGVKD. With 6 bases clipped from V and 6 bases from J, the junction kept 9 bases outside the gene matches. This CDR3 reads CAIRNSGQGNGYTF. The DNA of the CDR3 is TGTGCCATCAGAAACTCTGGACAGGGAAATGGCTACACCTTC.

The chain links TRBV28 to TRBJ2-7; 13 positions match TRBD2. The CDR3 length is 17 residues. J gave up 7 bases and V 5 bases, and 14 bases lay outside the gene matches. Germline V gene lookup returns CDR1 MDHEN and CDR2 SYDVKM. The CDR3 nucleotides read TGTGCCAGCAGTCTAGACCCCTGGGGGACTAGCGGGACGGAGCAGTACTTC. This gives the protein CASSLDPWGTSGTEQYF. Using reference TRBV28 and TRBJ2-7 for the parts outside the CDR3, the full variable domain is DVKVTQSSRYLVKRTGEKVFLECVQDMDHENMFWYRQDPGLGLRLIYFSYDVKMKEKGDIPEGYSVSREKKERFSLILESASTNQTSMYLCASSLDPWGTSGTEQYFGPGTRLTVT.

On this clone itself: Other nucleotide sequences in the sample specify the same CDR3. CDR3 in amino acids: CASRLGTSSYNEQFF. CDR3 nucleotides: TGTGCCAGCAGGTTGGGGACTAGCTCCTACAATGAGCAGTTCTTC. The V gene is TRBV7-2, the J gene TRBJ2-1, with 8 bases that match TRBD2. The CDR3 consists of 15 residues. V lost 6 bases, J lost 0 bases, and 4 bases stayed unmatched. Germline V gives CDR1 SGHTA, CDR2 FQGNSA.

The chain combines TRBV5-4 with TRBJ1-5; 8 bases are shared with TRBD1. With V trimmed by 5 bases and J by 6 bases, 10 bases remained unmatched. The germline gives CDR1 SGHNT, CDR2 YYREEE (reference sequence). There are 15 residues in the CDR3. This CDR3 is CASSITGTGSQPQHF. The CDR3 nucleotides are TGTGCCAGCAGTATAACCGGGACAGGATCTCAGCCCCAGCATTTT.

The V gene is TRBV4-3, the J gene TRBJ1-1; a possible D gene is TRBD1 (5 bases). Trimming shortened V by 3 bases and J by 0 bases, and 11 bases separated the two germline ends. Looked up from germline, CDR1 is LGHNA and CDR2 is YSLEER. The length of the CDR3 is 15 residues. The CDR3: CASSQGGGVNTEAFF. The CDR3 nucleotides are TGCGCCAGCAGCCAGGGGGGTGGGGTGAACACTGAAGCTTTCTTT.

This sequence joins TRBV20-1 and TRBJ1-1, with no clear D. The CDR3 extends over 13 amino acids. V was trimmed by 3 bases and J by 1 base, leaving 9 bases between them. The germline CDR1 and CDR2 sequences are DFQATT and SNEGSKA (reference sequence). In nucleotides, the CDR3 is TGCAGTGCTAGTGGCAGGTCGAACACTGAAGCTTTCTTT. It encodes CSASGRSNTEAFF.

J is TRBJ2-7 and V is TRBV27; D might be TRBD1 (6 bases). The CDR3 contains 18 residues. The germline V and J ends were trimmed by 5 bases and 0 bases, with 23 bases remaining between them. Germline CDR1 and CDR2: MNHEY and SMNVEV (reference sequence). The DNA for the CDR3 is TGTGCCAGCAGTCCCCAACGCAGTCAGGGGCCTAGCTCCTACGAGCAGTACTTC. The encoded protein is CASSPQRSQGPSSYEQYF.

The chain is built from TRBV11-3 and TRBJ2-1; D remains unclear. The V gene's germline CDR1 is SGHNT and CDR2 YENEEA. The CDR3 covers 12 residues. V lost 0 bases, J lost 6 bases, and 3 bases lay in between. CDR3 sequence reads: CASSLDVNEQFF. CDR3 nucleotides: TGTGCCAGCAGCTTAGACGTCAATGAGCAGTTCTTC.

The chain joins TRBV28 to TRBJ2-1; 14 nucleotides align to TRBD2. CDR3 size: 18 residues. CDR1 and CDR2 (germline): MDHEN, SYDVKM. Trimming at V came to 6 bases and at J to 0 bases, leaving 7 bases not matched to a gene. The CDR3 loop is CASRGTSGSKSSYNEQFF. The CDR3 nucleotides are TGTGCCAGCAGGGGGACTAGCGGGAGTAAGAGCTCCTACAATGAGCAGTTCTTC.

The rearrangement joins TRBV4-2 to TRBJ2-7; D unclear. The CDR3 covers 13 residues. The germline V and J ends were trimmed by 0 bases and 3 bases, with 6 bases remaining between them. Germline-derived CDR1 and CDR2 are LGHNA and YNFKEQ. Written as DNA, the CDR3 is TGTGCCAGCAGCCAAGATCTTAACTACGAGCAGTACTTC. Translation: CASSQDLNYEQYF.

The chain carries TRBV28 and TRBJ1-2; perhaps TRBD1 as D (5 bases). The CDR3 is 12 amino acids. V was clipped by 6 bases and J by 7 bases, with 12 bases between them. Germline V gene sequence: CDR1 MDHEN, CDR2 SYDVKM. The CDR3 DNA sequence: TGTGCCAGCAGCCCCGGGGGGGTTGGCTACACCTTC. The encoded protein is CASSPGGVGYTF.

This chain links TRBV7-9 with TRBJ2-5; unclear D gene. Trimming removed 2 bases from V and 5 bases from J, with 9 bases in between. Germline V CDR1 and CDR2: SEHNR, FQNEAQ (reference sequence). The CDR3 extends over 13 amino acids. The CDR3 DNA is TGTGCCAGCAGCTTACCAAGGCGGGAGACCCAGTACTTC. Its protein is CASSLPRRETQYF.

This chain connects TRBV18 to TRBJ2-7; 8 nucleotides line up with TRBD1. The ends lost 1 base at V and 6 bases at J; junction bases unmatched: 2. The CDR3 totals 13 residues. The germline V gene encodes CDR1 KGHSH and CDR2 LQKENI. The CDR3 coding sequence is TGTGCCAGCTCACCACGGGACAGGTCCGAGCAGTACTTC. Translation gives CASSPRDRSEQYF.

This clone was counted between two and nine times. CDR3 loop: CASSLSGAGEAFF. In DNA form, the CDR3 reads TGTGCCAGCAGTTTGTCAGGGGCAGGTGAAGCTTTCTTT. The chain employs TRBV27 and TRBJ1-1; possibly TRBD1 for D (6 bases). Germline V gene data show CDR1 as MNHEY and CDR2 as SMNVEV (reference sequence). Trimming stripped 3 bases from V and 7 bases from J, with 12 bases between. This CDR3 has 13 amino acids.